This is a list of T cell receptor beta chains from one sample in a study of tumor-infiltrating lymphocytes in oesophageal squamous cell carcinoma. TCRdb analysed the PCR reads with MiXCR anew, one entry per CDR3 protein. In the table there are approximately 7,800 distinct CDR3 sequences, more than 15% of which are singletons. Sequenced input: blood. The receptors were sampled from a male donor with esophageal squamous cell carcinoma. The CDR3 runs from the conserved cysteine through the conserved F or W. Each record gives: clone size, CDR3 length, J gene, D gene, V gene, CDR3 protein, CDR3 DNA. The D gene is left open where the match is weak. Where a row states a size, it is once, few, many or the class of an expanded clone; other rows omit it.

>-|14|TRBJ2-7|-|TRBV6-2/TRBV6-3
CASSDEGSSYEQWF
TGTGCCAGCAGTGACGAGGGAAGCTCCTACGAGCAGTGGTTC
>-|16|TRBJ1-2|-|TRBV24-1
CATSDDWGEDGYGYTF
TGTGCCACCAGTGACGATTGGGGAGAGGACGGATATGGCTACACCTTC
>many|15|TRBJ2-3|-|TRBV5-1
CASSLLLSVTDTQYF
TGCGCCAGCAGCTTATTGTTGTCAGTAACAGATACGCAGTATTTT
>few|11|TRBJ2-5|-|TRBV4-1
CASSHMETQYF
TGCGCCAGCAGCCACATGGAGACCCAGTACTTC
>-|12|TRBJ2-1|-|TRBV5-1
CASSPDINEQFF
TGCGCCAGCAGCCCGGACATCAATGAGCAGTTCTTC
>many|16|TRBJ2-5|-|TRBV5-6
CASSLVPGQLQETQYF
TGTGCCAGCAGCTTAGTTCCCGGACAACTCCAAGAGACCCAGTACTTC
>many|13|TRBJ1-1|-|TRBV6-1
CASILEPAKEAFF
TGTGCCAGCATATTAGAGCCGGCAAAGGAAGCTTTCTTT
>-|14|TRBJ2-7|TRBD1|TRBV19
CASSIRTGQSEQYF
TGTGCCAGTAGTATCCGGACAGGGCAAAGCGAGCAGTACTTC
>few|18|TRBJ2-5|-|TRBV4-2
CASSQALGANLNNSPLHF
TGTGCCAGCAGCCAGGCCCTTGGGGCCAACCTTAATAATTCACCCCTCCACTTC
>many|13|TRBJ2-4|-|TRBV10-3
CAISGDSDSPLHF
TGTGCCATCAGTGGTGACAGTGATTCACCCCTCCACTTC
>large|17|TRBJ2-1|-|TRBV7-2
CASSLRWGQEGYNEQFF
TGTGCCAGCAGCTTAAGGTGGGGCCAAGAGGGCTACAATGAGCAGTTCTTC
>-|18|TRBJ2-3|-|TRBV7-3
CASRPPTTATRPWLHLRF
-
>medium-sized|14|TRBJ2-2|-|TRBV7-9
CASSPTVLPGELFF
TGTGCCAGCAGCCCCACCGTACTGCCCGGGGAGCTGTTTTTT
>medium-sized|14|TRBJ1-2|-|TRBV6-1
CASSFSGTLSFYTF
TGTGCCAGCAGTTTCTCCGGGACTCTTAGTTTCTACACCTTC
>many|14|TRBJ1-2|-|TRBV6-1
CASSNREKGYGYTF
TGTGCCAGCAGTAACAGGGAAAAGGGCTATGGCTACACCTTC
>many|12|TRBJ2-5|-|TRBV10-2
CASTRGGETQYF
TGCGCCAGCACCCGGGGTGGGGAGACCCAGTACTTC
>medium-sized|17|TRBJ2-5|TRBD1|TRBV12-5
CASGWSTRQGAEETQYF
TGTGCTAGTGGTTGGTCAACTCGACAGGGGGCAGAAGAGACCCAGTACTTC
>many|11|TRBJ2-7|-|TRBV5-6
CASSRGGEQYF
TGTGCCAGCAGCAGGGGTGGCGAGCAGTACTTC
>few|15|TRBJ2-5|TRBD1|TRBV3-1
CASSPGTGGRETQYF
TGTGCCAGCAGCCCCGGGACAGGGGGCCGTGAGACCCAGTACTTC
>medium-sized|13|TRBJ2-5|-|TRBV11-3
CASSLEEGGTQYF
TGTGCCAGCAGCTTAGAAGAGGGGGGGACCCAGTACTTC
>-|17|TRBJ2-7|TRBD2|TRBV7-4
CDSSSIGGRLAGREQYF
TGTGACAGCAGCTCCATAGGGGGGAGGCTAGCGGGGCGCGAGCAGTACTTC
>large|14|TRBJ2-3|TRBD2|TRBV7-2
CASSLGLAANTQYF
TGTGCCAGCAGTCTCGGACTAGCCGCAAATACGCAGTATTTT
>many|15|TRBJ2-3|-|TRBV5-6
CASSWGTASTDTQYF
TGTGCCAGCAGCTGGGGGACGGCCAGCACAGATACGCAGTATTTT
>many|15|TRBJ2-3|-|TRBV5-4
CASSKDQGPTDTQYF
TGTGCCAGCAGCAAGGACCAAGGCCCCACAGATACGCAGTATTTT
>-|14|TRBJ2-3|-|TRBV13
CASQAPGSTDTQYF
TGTGCCAGTCAAGCCCCGGGGTCTACAGATACGCAGTATTTT
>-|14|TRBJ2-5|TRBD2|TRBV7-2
CARSCPRGEKTQEF
TGTGCCAGGAGCTGCCCGCGGGGGGAGAAGACCCAGGAGTTC
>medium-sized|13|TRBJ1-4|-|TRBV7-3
CASSSRGGEKLFF
TGTGCCAGCAGCTCCCGGGGGGGTGAAAAACTGTTTTTT
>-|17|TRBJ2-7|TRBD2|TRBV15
CATSRDIQTSVNYEQYF
TGTGCCACCAGCAGAGATATCCAGACTAGCGTGAACTACGAGCAGTACTTC
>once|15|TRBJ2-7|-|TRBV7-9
CVSSLGFAGSYEQYF
TGTGTCAGCAGCTTAGGGTTTGCGGGTTCTTACGAGCAGTACTTC
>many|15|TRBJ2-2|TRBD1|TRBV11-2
CASSPRTGNTGELFF
TGTGCCAGCAGCCCGAGGACAGGGAACACCGGGGAGCTGTTTTTT
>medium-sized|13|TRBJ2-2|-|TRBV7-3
CASSHQGTGELFF
TGTGCCAGCAGCCACCAGGGAACCGGGGAGCTGTTTTTT
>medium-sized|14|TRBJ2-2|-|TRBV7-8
CASSGGALAGELFF
TGTGCCAGCAGCGGGGGGGCCTTGGCCGGGGAGCTGTTTTTT
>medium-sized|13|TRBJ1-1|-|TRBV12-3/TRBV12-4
CASSLKPNTEAFF
TGTGCCAGCAGTTTAAAACCGAACACTGAAGCTTTCTTT
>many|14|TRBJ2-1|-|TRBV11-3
CASGGGSSYNEQFF
TGTGCCAGCGGGGGCGGGAGCTCCTACAATGAGCAGTTCTTC
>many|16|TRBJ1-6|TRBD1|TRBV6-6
CASSYSGTGYNSPLHF
TGTGCCAGCAGTTACTCCGGGACAGGGTATAATTCACCCCTCCACTTT
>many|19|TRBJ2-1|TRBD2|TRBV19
CASSILLAGGHSSYNEQFF
TGTGCCAGTAGTATACTGCTAGCGGGGGGACACAGCTCCTACAATGAGCAGTTCTTC
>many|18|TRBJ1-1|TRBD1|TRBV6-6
CASSYFPGTGVIHTEAFF
TGTGCCAGCAGTTACTTCCCCGGGACAGGAGTGATACACACTGAAGCTTTCTTT
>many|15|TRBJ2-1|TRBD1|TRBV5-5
CASSLGTGSYNEQFF
TGTGCCAGCAGCTTGGGGACAGGGAGCTACAATGAGCAGTTCTTC
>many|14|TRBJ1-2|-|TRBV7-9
CASSPSAVNYGYTF
TGTGCCAGCAGCCCCTCGGCGGTTAACTATGGCTACACCTTC
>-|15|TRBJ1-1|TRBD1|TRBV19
CASNPTGGADSEAFF
TGTGCCAGTAATCCGACAGGGGGCGCGGACTCTGAAGCTTTCTTT
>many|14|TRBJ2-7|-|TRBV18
CASSPAGRGYEQYF
TGTGCCAGCTCACCGGCGGGACGAGGCTACGAGCAGTACTTC
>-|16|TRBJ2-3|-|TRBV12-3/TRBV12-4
CASSIGGGSNSGELYF
TGTGCCAGCAGTATAGGGGGGGGGTCGAACAGCGGGGAGCTGTATTTT
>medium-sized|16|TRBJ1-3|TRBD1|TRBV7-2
CASSPTRTGLGNTIYF
TGTGCCAGCAGCCCAACCAGGACAGGGCTCGGAAACACCATATATTTT
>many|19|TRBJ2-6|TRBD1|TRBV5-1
CASSLGGRGRFTGANVLTF
TGCGCCAGCAGCTTGGGGGGCAGGGGGCGCTTCACTGGGGCCAACGTCCTGACTTTC
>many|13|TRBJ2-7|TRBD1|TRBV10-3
CAIRPGQGVEQYF
TGTGCCATCCGTCCGGGACAGGGTGTCGAGCAGTACTTC
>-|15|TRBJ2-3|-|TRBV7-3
CASSSRGGRTDTQYF
TGTGCCAGCAGCTCGAGGGGGGGGAGAACAGATACGCAGTATTTT
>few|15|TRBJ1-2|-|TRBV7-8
CASSLFQGPSYGYTF
TGTGCCAGCAGCTTATTCCAGGGTCCGAGCTATGGCTACACCTTC